Presented here are 22 T cell receptor beta chains from one specimen sequenced in a study of monozygotic twins with inflammatory bowel disease (dated by TCRdb to the late 2010s). The library was produced with 5' RACE. The sequencing machine was an Illumina HiSeq 2500. Each entry corresponds to one CDR3 protein sequence from reads that TCRdb reprocessed, and DNA is not given. The sample table on file contains some 150,000 distinct CDR3 sequences. Of the sample, 2.4% falls within the top ten clones. The sample consisted of blood. Source of these receptors: a human donor with ulcerative colitis or Crohn's disease, or a healthy co-twin of an affected twin (not recorded which).

The CDR3 reads CASSLLRYEQYF. The rearrangement joins TRBV7-2 to TRBJ2-7. The germline V gene has CDR1 SGHTA and CDR2 FQGNSA. The CDR3 consists of 12 residues. The full variable domain, completed using reference TRBV7-2 and TRBJ2-7, is GAGVSQSPSNKVTEKGKDVELRCDPISGHTALYWYRQSLGQGLEFLIYFQGNSAPDKSGLPSDRFSAERTGGSVSTLTIQRTQQEDSAVYLCASSLLRYEQYFGPGTRLTVT.

J is TRBJ1-5 and V is TRBV20-1. Germline CDR1 reads DFQATT; CDR2 reads SNEGSKA (reference sequence). The CDR3 runs to 16 residues. The CDR3: CSARGTLPYSNQPQHF.

The chain is built from TRBV7-3 and TRBJ2-2; the D call of TRBD2 rests on TCRdb alone, since no DNA is present to check it. The CDR3 sequence is 17 residues long. Germline-derived CDR1 and CDR2 are SGHTA and FQGTGA. The CDR3 spells CASSLAGVPVGTGELFF.

V and J are TRBV20-1 and TRBJ2-1; the TCRdb D gene call, TRBD1, has no DNA to confirm it. The CDR3 is 18 residues long. Per germline, CDR1 DFQATT and CDR2 SNEGSKA (reference sequence). The CDR3 sequence: CSARGSDGEVSPYNEQFF.

The chain uses TRBV9 and TRBJ2-1; there is no DNA to check the TCRdb D call of TRBD1. Germline V gene sequence: CDR1 SGDLS, CDR2 YYNGEE. CDR3 length: 16 amino acids. The CDR3 loop is CASSTGPGLPRGEQFF.

The rearrangement joins TRBV6-1 to TRBJ2-3; lacking DNA, the TRBD2 call made by TCRdb goes unchecked. This CDR3 comprises 16 residues. CDR1 and CDR2 (germline): MNHNS, SASEGT. The CDR3 sequence: CASRQRAGGPTDTQYF.

The chain combines TRBV12-3 or TRBV12-4 with TRBJ1-2; TCRdb's D gene call, TRBD1, goes unchecked for lack of DNA. This CDR3 comprises 15 residues. CDR3 sequence: CASSFETGGIYGYTF.

The V call is TRBV18, the J call TRBJ2-3; lacking DNA, the TRBD1 call made by TCRdb goes unchecked. Germline loops: CDR1 KGHSH, CDR2 LQKENI. The CDR3 contains 14 residues. CDR3 sequence: CASFRDRETDTQNF.

The chain employs TRBV11-2 and TRBJ2-1; the D call of TRBD2 rests on TCRdb alone, since no DNA is present to check it. Germline CDR1 is SGHAT and CDR2 is FQNNGV. This CDR3 has 15 amino acids. The CDR3 spells CASSLAGGFLNEQFF.

The rearrangement uses TRBV7-2 and TRBJ2-1; TCRdb proposes TRBD1, but this gene call is untestable without DNA. This CDR3 is 14 amino acids long. CDR1 SGHTA and CDR2 FQGNSA come from the germline V gene. CDR3 protein: CASTRGFPYNEQFF.

The genes are TRBV7-9 and TRBJ2-1; the TCRdb call, TRBD2, lacks DNA for checking. This CDR3 spans 14 amino acids. CDR1 and CDR2 (germline): SEHNR, FQNEAQ (reference sequence). CDR3 loop: CASSRTSDYIEQFF. Using reference TRBV7-9 and TRBJ2-1 for the parts outside the CDR3, the full variable domain is DTGVSQNPRHKITKRGQNVTFRCDPISEHNRLYWYRQTLGQGPEFLTYFQNEAQLEKSRLLSDRFSAERPKGSFSTLEIQRTEQGDSAMYLCASSRTSDYIEQFFGPGTRLTVL.

This chain joins TRBV7-9 and TRBJ1-2. The CDR3 spans 14 residues. Germline assignment: CDR1 SEHNR and CDR2 FQNEAQ (reference sequence). CDR3 residues: CASSHVNDPYGYTF.

The chain links TRBV5-5 to TRBJ1-2; TCRdb proposes TRBD1, but this gene call is untestable without DNA. The CDR3 consists of 15 residues. Germline V lookup: CDR1 SGHKS, CDR2 YYEKEE (reference sequence). The CDR3: CASSSLKQGVYGYTF. The full variable domain, in which reference TRBV5-5 and TRBJ1-2 provide the parts outside the CDR3, is DAGVTQSPTHLIKTRGQQVTLRCSPISGHKSVSWYQQVLGQGPQFIFQYYEKEERGRGNFPDRFSARQFPNYSSELNVNALLLGDSALYLCASSSLKQGVYGYTFGSGTRLTVV.

This chain connects TRBV7-2 to TRBJ2-1; TCRdb designates TRBD2, a call that cannot be tested without DNA. CDR1 SGHTA and CDR2 FQGNSA come from the germline V gene. The CDR3 consists of 14 residues. The CDR3 loop is CASSLGGSNNEQFF. The variable domain in full, with the rest retrieved from reference TRBV7-2 and TRBJ2-1, is GAGVSQSPSNKVTEKGKDVELRCDPISGHTALYWYRQSLGQGLEFLIYFQGNSAPDKSGLPSDRFSAERTGGSVSTLTIQRTQQEDSAVYLCASSLGGSNNEQFFGPGTRLTVL.

The chain combines TRBV12-2 with TRBJ2-2; TCRdb lists TRBD1, though no DNA is available to test this call. TRBV12-2 is recorded as a pseudogene. CDR3 size: 18 residues. The CDR3 region is CASRLFRVESENTGELFF.

The chain's CDR3 is CASSPTITSYGYTF. V gene TRBV5-1 combines with J gene TRBJ1-2. In germline, CDR1 is SGHRS, CDR2 YFSETQ. The CDR3 loop spans 14 amino acids.

The chain has TRBV28 and TRBJ2-1; checking the TCRdb D call of TRBD1 is not possible without DNA. This CDR3 region has 17 residues. From germline, CDR1 is MDHEN and CDR2 SYDVKM. The CDR3 reads CASSSFWDRSSYNEQFF.

This chain joins TRBV4-2 and TRBJ2-2; TCRdb's D call of TRBD1 is untestable without DNA. Germline CDR1 is LGHNA and CDR2 is YNFKEQ. The CDR3 is made up of 15 amino acids. CDR3 residues: CAVQTGRENTGELFF.

This rearrangement joins TRBV20-1 to TRBJ1-1. CDR1 and CDR2 from the germline V gene are DFQATT and SNEGSKA (reference sequence). This CDR3 comprises 13 residues. This CDR3 is CSAFPDLNTEAFF.

The genes are TRBV7-8 and TRBJ1-1; TCRdb's D call of TRBD1 is untestable without DNA. The CDR3 spans 13 residues. Germline values: CDR1 SGHVS, CDR2 FQNEAQ. CDR3: CASSLGGGTEAFF.

Here the CDR3 reads CASSDSGGGFRGEQFF. The chain combines TRBV10-2 with TRBJ2-1; checking the TCRdb D call of TRBD1 is not possible without DNA. Germline CDR1 WSHSY, CDR2 SAAADI. The CDR3 loop spans 16 amino acids.

The rearrangement joins TRBV20-1 to TRBJ2-7; TCRdb's D call of TRBD2 is untestable without DNA. Germline V CDR1 and CDR2: DFQATT, SNEGSKA (reference sequence). CDR3 size: 14 residues. Here the CDR3 reads CSARGRERSYEQYF.